Listed here is a single T cell receptor (beta chain). These data originate in a study of T cell changes during pregnancy in multiple sclerosis. The germline V gene has CDR1 SGHTA and CDR2 FQGTGA. V lost 5 bases to trimming and J lost 3 bases; unmatched junction nucleotides: 6. The CDR3 consists of 15 residues. TCRdb's copy holds only in-frame clones and misses some; the assay was immunoSEQ multiplex PCR. The repertoire holds about 71,000 clones, with roughly nine tenths as singletons. This sample comprised peripheral blood, obtained in the third trimester of pregnancy. V is TRBV7-3 and J is TRBJ2-1; TRBD1 matches at 8 bases. The sequence derives from a female donor with multiple sclerosis, enrolled in a pregnancy study. DNA of the CDR3: TGTGCCAGCAGCCTGGGACAGGAAAACTACAATGAGCAGTTCTTC. Translated, it gives CASSLGQENYNEQFF.